The clone carrying this TCR beta chain was seen at least ten times. As yet, its antigen is unknown. The sample comes from a study of human T cells and chemical hapten exposure. Regarding time point: patch test 1, 2 weeks after DPC sensitization. Treatment denoted: therapeutic diphenylcyclopropenone sensitization with weekly scalp DPC. TCRdb redid the calling of the RACE reads with MiXCR, one entry per CDR3 protein. The data contain roughly 120,000 distinct CDR3 sequences, 12% of them singletons. Study findings and constraints: There was no change with DPC sensitization in TCRs above 1 in 1000 frequency.

The length of the CDR3 is 16 residues. Germline V lookup: CDR1 SNHLY, CDR2 FYNNEI. Trimming stripped 2 bases from V and 0 bases from J, with 11 bases between. The sample here was whole blood, taken in connection with sensitization to the hapten diphenylcyclopropenone (DPC). The chain carries TRBV2 and TRBJ1-5; D perhaps matches TRBD1 (5 bases). This clonotype originated in a woman aged 45-65 years with alopecia areata. Some clones in this sample may be carry-over from other donors' samples. The CDR3 reads CASSELQGVSNQPQHF. CDR3 coding DNA: TGTGCCAGCAGTGAATTGCAGGGAGTTAGCAATCAGCCCCAGCATTTT.